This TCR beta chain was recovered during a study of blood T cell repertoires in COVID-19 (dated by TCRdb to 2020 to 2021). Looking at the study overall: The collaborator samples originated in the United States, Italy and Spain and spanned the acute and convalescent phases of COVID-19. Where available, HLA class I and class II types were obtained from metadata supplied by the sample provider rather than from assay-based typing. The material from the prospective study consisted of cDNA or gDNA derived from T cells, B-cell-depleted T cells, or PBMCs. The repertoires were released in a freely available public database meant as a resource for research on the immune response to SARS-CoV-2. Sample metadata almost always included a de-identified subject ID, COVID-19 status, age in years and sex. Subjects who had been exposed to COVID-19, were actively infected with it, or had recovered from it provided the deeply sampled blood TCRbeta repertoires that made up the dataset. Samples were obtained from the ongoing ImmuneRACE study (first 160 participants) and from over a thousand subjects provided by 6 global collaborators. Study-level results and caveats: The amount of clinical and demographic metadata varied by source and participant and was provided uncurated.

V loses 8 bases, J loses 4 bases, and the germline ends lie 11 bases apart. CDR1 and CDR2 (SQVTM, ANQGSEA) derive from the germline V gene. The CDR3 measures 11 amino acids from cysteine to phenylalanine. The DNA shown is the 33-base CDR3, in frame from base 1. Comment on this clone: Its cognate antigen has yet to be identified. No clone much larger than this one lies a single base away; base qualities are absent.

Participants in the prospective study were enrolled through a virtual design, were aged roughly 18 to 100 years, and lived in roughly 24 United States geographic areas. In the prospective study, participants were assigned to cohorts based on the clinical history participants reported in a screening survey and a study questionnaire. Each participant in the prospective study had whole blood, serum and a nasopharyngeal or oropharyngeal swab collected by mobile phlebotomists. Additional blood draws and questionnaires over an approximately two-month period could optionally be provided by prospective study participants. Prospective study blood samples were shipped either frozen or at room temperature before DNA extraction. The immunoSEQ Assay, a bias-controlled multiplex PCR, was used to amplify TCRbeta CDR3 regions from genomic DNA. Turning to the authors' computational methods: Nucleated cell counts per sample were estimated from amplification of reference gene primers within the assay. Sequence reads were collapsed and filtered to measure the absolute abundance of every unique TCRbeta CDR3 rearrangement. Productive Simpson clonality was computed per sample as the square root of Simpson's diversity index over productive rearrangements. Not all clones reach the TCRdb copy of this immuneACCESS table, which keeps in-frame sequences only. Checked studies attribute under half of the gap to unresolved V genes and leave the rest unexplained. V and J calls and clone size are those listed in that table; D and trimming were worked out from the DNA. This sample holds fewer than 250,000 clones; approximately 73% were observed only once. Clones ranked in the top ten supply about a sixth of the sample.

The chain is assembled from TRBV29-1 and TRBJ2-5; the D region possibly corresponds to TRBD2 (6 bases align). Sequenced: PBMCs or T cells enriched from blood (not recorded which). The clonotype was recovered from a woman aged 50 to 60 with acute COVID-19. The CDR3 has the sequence CSSRGGETQYF. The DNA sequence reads TGCAGCTCTAGGGGAGGAGAGACCCAGTACTTC.